This T cell receptor (beta chain) stems from a study of blood T cell repertoires in COVID-19 (dated by TCRdb to the early 2020s). Some background on the complete study: The collaborator samples originated in the United States, Italy and Spain and spanned the acute and convalescent phases of COVID-19. The prospective study material was composed of cDNA or gDNA derived from T cells, B-cell-depleted T cells, or PBMCs. Deeply sampled blood TCRbeta repertoires from subjects exposed to, actively infected with, or recovered from COVID-19 were included in the dataset. The repertoires were released in a freely available public database intended as a resource for research on the immune response to SARS-CoV-2. Samples were obtained from the ongoing ImmuneRACE study (first 160 participants) and from 1,254 subjects provided by 6 global collaborators. Sample metadata almost always included a de-identified subject ID, COVID-19 status, age in years and sex. Where HLA class I and class II types were available, the types were taken from metadata supplied by the sample provider, not from assay-based typing.

Results the study describes overall, beyond this receptor: Clinical and demographic metadata were provided uncurated, with the amount varying by source and participant.

TCRbeta CDR3 regions were amplified from genomic DNA using the immunoSEQ Assay, a bias-controlled multiplex PCR. Turning to the authors' computational methods: The number of nucleated cells in each sample was estimated from the amplification of reference gene primers within the assay. To quantify the absolute abundance of each unique TCRbeta CDR3 rearrangement, sequence reads were collapsed and filtered. For each sample, productive Simpson clonality was calculated by taking the square root of Simpson's diversity index across productive rearrangements. TCRdb's version of the immuneACCESS table is confined to in-frame rearrangements and falls short of the full clone set. An unresolved V gene accounts for under half of the shortfall where checked; the remainder is of unknown origin. Clonal size and the V and J genes are those of that table, whereas D and trimming came from the DNA. The sample yields 250,000 to 350,000 clones; less than 85% were counted once. The ten largest clones represent more than 1.1% of the sample.

Comment on this clone: There is no known antigen for this receptor. There are no base qualities to consult, and no much larger clone falls within one base.

V is pared back by 3 bases and J by 3 bases, with 13 bases lying between the germline termini. From the cysteine up to the phenylalanine, the CDR3 has a length of 15 residues. CDR3 DNA only is kept here, 45 bases in frame from base 1. The germline V gene specifies SGHTA as CDR1 and FQGTGA as CDR2. One collaborating source in Seattle enrolled patients during active infection and followed them longitudinally through the course of disease. Whole blood was collected in K2EDTA tubes by collaborating institutions according to the institutions' own protocols. For TCRbeta analysis, collaborator samples were shipped as frozen whole blood, as isolated PBMCs, or as DNA extracted from either sample type.

The material sequenced was peripheral blood. This TCR was recovered from a human donor with COVID-19, enrolled during active disease. The donor label of this sample is uncertain. The chain is assembled from TRBV7-3 and TRBJ2-3; a weak D assignment points to TRBD1 (5 bases agree). CDR3 sequence: CASSFWAGSTDTQYF. The DNA is as follows: TGTGCCAGCAGCTTTTGGGCAGGGTCGACAGATACGCAGTATTTT.